Listed here are 31 T cell receptor beta chains from one sample, sequenced in a study of ipilimumab plus nivolumab after autologous stem cell transplantation. Libraries were prepared by immunoSEQ multiplex PCR; TCRdb keeps only in-frame clonotypes and omits some of them. The sample lists 84,000 or so clones, about 83% seen once, with 2.2% in the top ten. The source was PBMCs, collected in a trial of ipilimumab plus nivolumab as post-transplant consolidation. These receptors all come from a male donor with diffuse large B-cell lymphoma.

This chain uses TRBV13 with TRBJ2-7, with D perhaps TRBD1 (5 bases). The CDR3 totals 14 residues. The germline CDR1 and CDR2 sequences are PRHDT and FYEKMQ (reference sequence). The ends were cut back, 1 base at V and 3 bases at J, with 10 bases in the middle. CDR3 protein: CASSLAQGLYEQYF. The CDR3 nucleotides are TGTGCCAGCAGCTTAGCTCAGGGTCTCTACGAGCAGTACTTC.

The V gene is TRBV18, the J gene TRBJ1-3, with D uncertain. The CDR3 runs to 15 residues. Trimming removed 4 bases at V and 0 bases at J, with 10 bases between. In germline, CDR1 is KGHSH, CDR2 LQKENI. The CDR3 region is CASSLQTSSGNTIYF. The CDR3 DNA is TGTGCCAGCTCACTTCAGACGAGCTCTGGAAACACCATATATTTT.

The chain has TRBV27 and TRBJ2-5; 7 positions match TRBD2. CDR1 and CDR2 (germline): MNHEY, SMNVEV (reference sequence). V shed 5 bases, J shed 4 bases, and the junction held 7 bases outside the gene matches. The CDR3 has 14 residues. The CDR3 is CASSLRGTGETQYF. DNA of the CDR3: TGTGCCAGCAGTCTGCGGGGGACGGGAGAGACCCAGTACTTC.

The rearrangement uses TRBV5-1 and TRBJ1-1; D unclear. Trimming took off 0 bases at V and 0 bases at J, with 9 bases between the two ends. Germline V CDR1 and CDR2: SGHRS, YFSETQ. The CDR3 has 15 amino acids. In DNA form, the CDR3 reads TGCGCCAGCAGCTTGGGCCGAACTATGAACACTGAAGCTTTCTTT. Encoded protein: CASSLGRTMNTEAFF.

The chain uses TRBV7-9 and TRBJ2-5; D may be TRBD1 or TRBD2 (5 bases each). Germline V gene data show CDR1 as SEHNR and CDR2 as FQNEAQ (reference sequence). The V end was cut by 5 bases, the J end by 5 bases, with 18 bases between. The CDR3 has 15 amino acids. The CDR3 nucleotides read TGTGCCAGCAGCCTGGGGGTAACTAGTCCTGAGACCCAGTACTTC. Protein sequence: CASSLGVTSPETQYF.

The rearrangement uses TRBV27 and TRBJ2-3, with 7 bases fitting TRBD1. The CDR3 loop spans 16 amino acids. Trimming at V came to 2 bases and at J to 4 bases, leaving 9 bases not matched to a gene. Germline V gene sequence: CDR1 MNHEY, CDR2 SMNVEV (reference sequence). The CDR3 spells CASSLRQGLVADTQYF. The CDR3 nucleotides are TGTGCCAGCAGTTTAAGACAGGGCCTAGTGGCAGATACGCAGTATTTT.

V and J are TRBV2 and TRBJ2-3, with D perhaps matching TRBD1 or TRBD2 (5 bases each). CDR1 is SNHLY and CDR2 is FYNNEI in the germline V gene. This CDR3 contains 14 residues. The V end was cut by 4 bases, the J end by 0 bases, with 8 bases between. The CDR3 region is CASSVGTSTDTQYF. The DNA for the CDR3 is TGTGCCAGCAGTGTGGGGACCAGCACAGATACGCAGTATTTT.

The V gene is TRBV6-6, the J gene TRBJ1-1; 7 bases map to TRBD1. The CDR3 extends over 11 amino acids. Losses at the gene ends were 5 bases for V and 8 bases for J; bases not matched to a gene: 2. Germline V CDR1 and CDR2: MNHNY, SVGAGI (reference sequence). The CDR3 bases are TGTGCCAGCAGTAAACAGGGGGAAGCTTTCTTT. This gives the protein CASSKQGEAFF.

The chain employs TRBV19 and TRBJ2-7; TRBD1 matches at 8 bases. V trimming: 6 bases; J trimming: 3 bases; junction bases outside the gene matches: 10. CDR1 LNHDA and CDR2 SQIVND come from the germline V gene (reference sequence). This CDR3 has 15 residues. This chain's CDR3 is CASSQTAGGRYEQYF. CDR3 DNA: TGTGCCAGTAGCCAAACGGCAGGGGGCCGCTACGAGCAGTACTTC. Looking up the rest from reference TRBV19 and TRBJ2-7 gives the full variable domain: DGGITQSPKYLFRKEGQNVTLSCEQNLNHDAMYWYRQDPGQGLRLIYYSQIVNDFQKGDIAEGYSVSREKKESFPLTVTSAQKNPTAFYLCASSQTAGGRYEQYFGPGTRLTVT.

The chain carries TRBV18 and TRBJ2-3; 10 bases align to TRBD1. J lost 5 bases, V lost 2 bases, and 1 base had no gene match. The CDR3 contains 14 residues. Per the germline V gene, CDR1 is KGHSH and CDR2 is LQKENI. In DNA, the CDR3 is TGTGCCAGCTCACCAGGACAGGGGGGAGATACGCAGTATTTT. Translating gives CASSPGQGGDTQYF.

V and J are TRBV10-1 and TRBJ1-2; possibly TRBD1 for D (5 bases). The CDR3 is 13 amino acids. CDR1 is WNHNN, CDR2 SYGVQD, per germline (reference sequence). V lost 10 bases and J lost 6, with 18 bases in between. The chain's CDR3 is CANPWDPGNGYTF. The CDR3, as DNA: TGCGCCAACCCTTGGGACCCCGGAAATGGCTACACCTTC.

The V and J genes are TRBV28 and TRBJ2-7; 12 bases are a match to TRBD2. J gave up 4 bases and V 4 bases, and 11 bases lay outside the gene matches. CDR1 is MDHEN, CDR2 SYDVKM, per germline. This CDR3 contains 17 residues. The CDR3 DNA sequence: TGTGCCAGCAGTTACTCAACACTAGCGGGGGGATCTTACGAGCAGTACTTC. It translates to CASSYSTLAGGSYEQYF.

The chain couples TRBV12-5 to TRBJ2-5, with TRBD1 matching over 10 bases. V lost 3 bases to trimming and J lost 3 bases; unmatched junction nucleotides: 7. This CDR3 is 16 amino acids long. The germline V gene has CDR1 LGHNT and CDR2 FRNRAP. This CDR3 is CASGFPPGTGEETQYF. In DNA, the CDR3 is TGTGCTAGTGGTTTTCCCCCCGGGACAGGGGAAGAGACCCAGTACTTC.

The chain combines TRBV7-9 with TRBJ2-3, with TRBD2 matching over 13 bases. The CDR3 sequence is 18 residues long. V lost 5 bases, J lost 6 bases, and 14 bases stayed unmatched. Germline V CDR1 and CDR2: SEHNR, FQNEAQ (reference sequence). The CDR3 DNA reads as TGTGCCAGCAGCCCTCCGTTCACTAGCGGGGGGGCCCGGGATACGCAGTATTTT. Its translation: CASSPPFTSGGARDTQYF. Full variable domain (missing parts from reference TRBV7-9 and TRBJ2-3): DTGVSQNPRHKITKRGQNVTFRCDPISEHNRLYWYRQTLGQGPEFLTYFQNEAQLEKSRLLSDRFSAERPKGSFSTLEIQRTEQGDSAMYLCASSPPFTSGGARDTQYFGPGTRLTVL.

The chain links TRBV10-3 to TRBJ1-6, with D maybe TRBD1 (5 bases). With 2 bases removed from V and 9 bases from J, the gap between germline ends came to 14 bases. Per the germline V gene, CDR1 is ENHRY and CDR2 is SYGVKD. The CDR3 is made up of 15 amino acids. The CDR3 DNA reads as TGTGCCATCAGTGAGAGGACGAACGGGGGTTCACCCCTCCACTTT. Protein: CAISERTNGGSPLHF.

CDR3 loop: CAWSVGQGPMNTEAFF. The CDR3 DNA reads TGTGCCTGGAGTGTAGGGCAGGGACCCATGAACACTGAAGCTTTCTTT. The chain is built from TRBV30 and TRBJ1-1, with D possibly TRBD1 on 5 matching bases. The germline V gene has CDR1 GTSNPN and CDR2 SVGIG (reference sequence). Deletions cut 0 bases from V and 0 bases from J, with 14 bases between. This CDR3 is built from 16 residues. Full variable domain (outside the CDR3, taken from reference TRBV30 and TRBJ1-1): SQTIHQWPATLVQPVGSPLSLECTVEGTSNPNLYWYRQAAGRGLQLLFYSVGIGQISSEVPQNLSASRPQDRQFILSSKKLLLSDSGFYLCAWSVGQGPMNTEAFFGQGTRLTVV.

The V gene is TRBV6-4, the J gene TRBJ2-3; tentatively, D is TRBD2 (6 bases). V lost 0 bases and J lost 5, with 18 bases in between. Germline V lookup: CDR1 MRHNA, CDR2 SNTAGT. The CDR3 is 17 amino acids. The CDR3, as DNA: TGTGCCAGCAGTGACTCGCATCCGAGACTAGTATTAGATACGCAGTATTTT. It yields the protein CASSDSHPRLVLDTQYF.

V is TRBV19 and J is TRBJ2-5, with D unclear. The V and J ends lost 3 bases and 1 base respectively, with 3 bases between them. The germline gives CDR1 LNHDA, CDR2 SQIVND (reference sequence). This CDR3 region has 12 residues. CDR3 sequence: CASSIGQETQYF. CDR3 DNA sequence: TGTGCCAGTAGTATCGGCCAAGAGACCCAGTACTTC.

This clone was recorded a few times. The rearrangement joins TRBV2 to TRBJ2-1, with D perhaps being TRBD1 or TRBD2 (5 bases each). The V and J ends lost 6 bases and 5 bases respectively, with 14 bases between them. The CDR3 is made up of 14 amino acids. CDR1 SNHLY and CDR2 FYNNEI come from the germline V gene. CDR3 coding DNA: TGTGCCAGCAGCACCGAGGGGCCCCACAATGAGCAGTTCTTC. This sequence encodes CASSTEGPHNEQFF.

The chain links TRBV6-5 to TRBJ1-3; TRBD1 agrees at 9 bases. Germline values: CDR1 MNHEY, CDR2 SVGAGI. The CDR3 totals 14 residues. Trimming cost V 4 bases and J 6 bases; bases outside gene matches: 4. As DNA, the CDR3 is TGTGCCAGCAGTTCGGACAGGGGTGCAAACACCATATATTTT. Encoded protein: CASSSDRGANTIYF.

The chain carries TRBV7-2 and TRBJ2-5, with TRBD1 matching 9 bases. With 7 bases clipped from V and 4 bases from J, the junction kept 10 bases outside the gene matches. The germline gives CDR1 SGHTA, CDR2 FQGNSA. The CDR3 contains 15 residues. CDR3 coding DNA: TGTGCCAGCACCCCGCCGCGGACAGGGGTAGAGACCCAGTACTTC. Translating gives CASTPPRTGVETQYF.

The chain uses TRBV5-1 and TRBJ2-2; TRBD1 matches 9 bases. V lost 4 bases to trimming and J lost 1 base; unmatched junction nucleotides: 2. Germline V gene data show CDR1 as SGHRS and CDR2 as YFSETQ. This CDR3 is built from 15 residues. CDR3 nucleotide sequence: TGCGCCAGCAGCCAGGGACAGGGGAACACCGGGGAGCTGTTTTTT. Translating gives CASSQGQGNTGELFF.

V and J are TRBV19 and TRBJ1-1, with TRBD1 matching 9 bases. Per germline, CDR1 LNHDA and CDR2 SQIVND (reference sequence). The CDR3 is 14 residues long. The ends lost 7 bases at V and 7 bases at J; junction bases unmatched: 10. The CDR3 spells CASTGTGSRYEAFF. The CDR3 nucleotides are TGTGCCAGTACCGGGACAGGGAGTCGATATGAAGCTTTCTTT. The full variable domain, its missing parts supplied by reference TRBV19 and TRBJ1-1, is DGGITQSPKYLFRKEGQNVTLSCEQNLNHDAMYWYRQDPGQGLRLIYYSQIVNDFQKGDIAEGYSVSREKKESFPLTVTSAQKNPTAFYLCASTGTGSRYEAFFGQGTRLTVV.

In DNA, the CDR3 is TGTGCCAGCTCACCACTGGACCTGGGAGAGACCCAGTACTTC. It encodes CASSPLDLGETQYF. The genes are TRBV18 and TRBJ2-5; D is unresolved. CDR1 and CDR2 (germline): KGHSH, LQKENI. The V and J ends lost 1 base and 4 bases respectively, with 10 bases between them. The CDR3 sequence is 14 residues long. The full variable domain, with the rest looked up from reference TRBV18 and TRBJ2-5, is NAGVMQNPRHLVRRRGQEARLRCSPMKGHSHVYWYRQLPEEGLKFMVYLQKENIIDESGMPKERFSAEFPKEGPSILRIQQVVRGDSAAYFCASSPLDLGETQYFGPGTRLLVL.

Here the CDR3 DNA reads TGTGCCAGTATGGCCCTCGCCGGGGGCCGTGATTCACCCCTCCACTTT. Residues: CASMALAGGRDSPLHF. The V call is TRBV19, the J call TRBJ1-6; TRBD1 might be the D (6 bases). Germline CDR1 and CDR2: LNHDA and SQIVND (reference sequence). The CDR3 sequence is 16 residues long. V gave up 7 bases and J gave up 8 bases, with 21 bases separating them.

This clone was observed once. The CDR3 DNA reads TGTGCCAGCAGCAAACCGGGACAGGGGCACTACGAGCAGTACTTC. Translating it yields CASSKPGQGHYEQYF. The J gene is TRBJ2-7, the V gene TRBV5-5; 10 positions match TRBD1. Germline V gene lookup returns CDR1 SGHKS and CDR2 YYEKEE (reference sequence). The trim removed 4 bases at V and 3 bases at J, leaving 7 bases unmatched. This CDR3 region has 15 residues. The entire variable domain, with the rest obtained from reference TRBV5-5 and TRBJ2-7, is as follows: DAGVTQSPTHLIKTRGQQVTLRCSPISGHKSVSWYQQVLGQGPQFIFQYYEKEERGRGNFPDRFSARQFPNYSSELNVNALLLGDSALYLCASSKPGQGHYEQYFGPGTRLTVT.

This chain uses TRBV5-1 with TRBJ2-2, with D tentatively TRBD2 (5 bases). Per germline, CDR1 SGHRS and CDR2 YFSETQ. CDR3 length: 15 residues. V lost 0 bases, J lost 2 bases, and 8 bases lay in between. This chain's CDR3 is CASSLGRGNTGELFF. The CDR3 DNA reads TGCGCCAGCAGCTTGGGTCGGGGAAACACCGGGGAGCTGTTTTTT.

This rearrangement joins TRBV2 to TRBJ2-5; 7 positions agree with TRBD2. Losses at the gene ends were 5 bases for V and 3 bases for J; bases not matched to a gene: 9. CDR3 length: 15 residues. CDR1 is SNHLY, CDR2 FYNNEI, per germline. This CDR3 reads CASSPGTTKKETQYF. CDR3 sequence (DNA): TGTGCCAGCAGTCCCGGGACTACGAAAAAAGAGACCCAGTACTTC.

This sequence joins TRBV5-5 and TRBJ2-5, with D maybe TRBD2 (6 bases). The ends were cut back, 0 bases at V and 5 bases at J, with 14 bases in the middle. The CDR3 has 15 residues. CDR1 is SGHKS and CDR2 is YYEKEE in the germline V gene (reference sequence). CDR3 DNA sequence: TGTGCCAGCAGCTTGGGACTAGATAGGGGTGAGACCCAGTACTTC. As protein: CASSLGLDRGETQYF.

This rearrangement joins TRBV28 to TRBJ2-7, with 11 positions matching TRBD1. Germline loops: CDR1 MDHEN, CDR2 SYDVKM. With V trimmed by 6 bases and J by 3 bases, 4 bases remained unmatched. This CDR3 has 14 residues. The CDR3 reads CASRRTGGFYEQYF. The CDR3 DNA sequence: TGTGCCAGCAGACGGACAGGGGGCTTCTACGAGCAGTACTTC.

The V call is TRBV6-5, the J call TRBJ2-5; weak D call: TRBD1 (6 bases). The CDR3 runs to 13 residues. With 4 bases removed from V and 2 bases from J, the gap between germline ends came to 8 bases. Germline V gene lookup returns CDR1 MNHEY and CDR2 SVGAGI. The CDR3 DNA is TGTGCCAGCAGTTTGGGACAACAAGAGACCCAGTACTTC. Protein product: CASSLGQQETQYF.